The present T cell receptor (beta chain) was sequenced within a study of cytomegalovirus exposure and HLA in healthy donors. Findings and limits, study-wide: TRBV6-2, TRBV6-3 and some other V segments were excluded as indistinguishable.

PCR involved 60 Vbeta and 13 Jbeta primers. TCRdb keeps only in-frame clones here, not all; method: immunoSEQ multiplex PCR. The sample lists just over 150,000 clones; nearly 80% were seen once. This CDR3 has 15 amino acids. From germline, CDR1 is MNHEY and CDR2 SVGAGI. The ends lost 4 bases at V and 4 bases at J; junction bases unmatched: 7. Concerning this clone itself: Its specificity is unknown.

V is TRBV6-5 and J is TRBJ2-7; 10 bases line up with TRBD2. Sequenced input: PBMCs. The sequence derives from a middle-aged woman in good health and CMV-seronegative. CDR3 nucleotide sequence: TGTGCCAGCAGTTCATGGACTAGCGGATCTTACGAGCAGTACTTC. Translated, it gives CASSSWTSGSYEQYF.